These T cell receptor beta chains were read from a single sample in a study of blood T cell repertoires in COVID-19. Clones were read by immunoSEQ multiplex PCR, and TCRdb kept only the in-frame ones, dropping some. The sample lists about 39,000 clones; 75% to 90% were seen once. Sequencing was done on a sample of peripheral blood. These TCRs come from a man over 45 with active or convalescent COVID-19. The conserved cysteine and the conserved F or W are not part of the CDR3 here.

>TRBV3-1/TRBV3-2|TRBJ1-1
ASSHQTGGLITEAF
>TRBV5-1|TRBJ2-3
ASSLGTSSDTQY
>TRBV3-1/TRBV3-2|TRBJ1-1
ASSQERTRGPGNTEAF
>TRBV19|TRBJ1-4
ASSLRGQAPRLGEKLF
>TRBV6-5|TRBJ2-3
ASSRQGGTDTQY
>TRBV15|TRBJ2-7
ATSRPDSYEQY
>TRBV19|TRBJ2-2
ASSMGGSPTGELF
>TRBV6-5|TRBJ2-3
ASSYGSIGIDTQY
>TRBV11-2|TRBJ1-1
ASSYDMGTEAF
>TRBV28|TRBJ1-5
ASSPTLGGTDQPQH
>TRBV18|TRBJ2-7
ASSPLASRLGYEQY
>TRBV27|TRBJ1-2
ASSRMGGSNYGYT
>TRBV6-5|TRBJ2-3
ASSYGPDSRDTQY
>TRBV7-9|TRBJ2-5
ASSPGRLAGGPRETQY
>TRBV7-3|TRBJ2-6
ASSLEVRGGANVLT
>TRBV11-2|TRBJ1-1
ASSLGYRDKAF
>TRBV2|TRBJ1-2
ASSPRTGWGYGYT
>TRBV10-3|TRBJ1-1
AISEPTGVETEAF
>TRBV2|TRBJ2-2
ASRTTGTSRTQSSRGELF
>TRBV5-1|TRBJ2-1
ASSLRTSGLYNEQF
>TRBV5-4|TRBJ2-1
ASTQGSALGIEQF
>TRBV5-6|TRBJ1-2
ASSFFQGDGYT
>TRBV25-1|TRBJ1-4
ASSETAQITEKLF
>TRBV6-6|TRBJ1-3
ASSLYDTIY
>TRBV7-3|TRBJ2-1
ASSRLAGGPGGQF
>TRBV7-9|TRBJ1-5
ASSSSSDQPQH
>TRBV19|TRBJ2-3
ASSIETGGGTDTQY
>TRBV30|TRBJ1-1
AWSVRGDTEAF
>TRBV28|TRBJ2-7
ASTSSYEQY
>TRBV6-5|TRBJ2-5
ASSYSSGTGGETQY
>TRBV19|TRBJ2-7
ASSSQRSYEQY
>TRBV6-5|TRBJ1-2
ASSSPGQGAGGYT
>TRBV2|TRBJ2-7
ASRRGAIRYEQY
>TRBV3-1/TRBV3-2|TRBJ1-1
ASSQYTTGDTEAF
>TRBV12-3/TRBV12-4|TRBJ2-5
ASRGGVAETQY
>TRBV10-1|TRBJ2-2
ASRDRGDTGELF
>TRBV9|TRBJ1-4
ASSTLGAGGKLF
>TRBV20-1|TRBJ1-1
SASTWGDRGTQGAF
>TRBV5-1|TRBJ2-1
ASRSGSGGEYYNEQF
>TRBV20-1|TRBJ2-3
SASSGTSTDTQY
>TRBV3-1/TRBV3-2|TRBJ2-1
ASSQGAGVIYNEQF
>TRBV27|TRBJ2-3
ASSLSPLAGVWPDTQY
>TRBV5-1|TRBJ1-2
ASSLRSNYGYT
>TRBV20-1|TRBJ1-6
SASRGTADSPLH
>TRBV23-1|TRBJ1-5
ASSQSAFQPQH